What follows are 28 T cell receptor beta chains derived from one specimen sequenced in a study of high-grade serous ovarian cancer treatment subgroups. Tumor samples were obtained before definitive surgery or chemotherapy. The table came from immunoSEQ multiplex PCR; TCRdb's copy has only in-frame clones and leaves some out. The sample includes about 12,000 clones, 88% of them seen just once. Sequencing used tumor tissue. Every receptor here comes from a human donor with high-grade serous ovarian cancer.

The chain joins TRBV29-1 to TRBJ1-1; D is unresolved. V dropped 1 base and J dropped 6 bases, with 18 bases sitting between them. Germline V gene data show CDR1 as SQVTM and CDR2 as ANQGSEA. The length of the CDR3 is 15 residues. The CDR3 DNA sequence: TGCAGCGTTGAAGGGGGTGAGGCGGTATTCTCTGAAGCTTTCTTT. Its translation is CSVEGGEAVFSEAFF.

The chain combines TRBV28 with TRBJ2-7; 8 bases agree with TRBD2. Germline trimming cut 7 bases from V and 4 bases from J; bases unmatched to any gene: 12. The length of the CDR3 is 15 residues. Per the germline V gene, CDR1 is MDHEN and CDR2 is SYDVKM. CDR3 DNA sequence: TGTGCCAGCAACCCAGGCGGGGGGACGAGGTACGAGCAGTACTTC. Amino acids: CASNPGGGTRYEQYF.

The chain joins TRBV7-3 to TRBJ1-2; D is possibly TRBD1 (6 bases). Germline CDR1 is SGHTA and CDR2 is FQGTGA. V lost 5 bases and J lost 2, with 9 bases in between. CDR3 length equals 13 residues. As DNA, the CDR3 is TGTGCCAGCAGCATAGACAGGAACTATGGCTACACCTTC. Amino acid sequence: CASSIDRNYGYTF.

V usage is TRBV27 and J usage is TRBJ1-5, with D maybe TRBD1 (5 bases). The CDR3 contains 14 residues. Germline assignment: CDR1 MNHEY and CDR2 SMNVEV (reference sequence). The ends were cut back, 5 bases at V and 0 bases at J, with 8 bases in the middle. CDR3 DNA sequence: TGTGCCAGCAGTAGGGGAGATAGCAATCAGCCCCAGCATTTT. Protein sequence: CASSRGDSNQPQHF.

The chain combines TRBV6-5 with TRBJ1-4, with 8 bases that match TRBD1. The CDR3 consists of 13 residues. CDR1 is MNHEY and CDR2 is SVGAGI in the germline V gene. Trimming at V came to 6 bases and at J to 6 bases, leaving 3 bases not matched to a gene. The chain's CDR3 is CASSTDRDEKLFF. The CDR3 bases are TGTGCCAGCAGCACGGACAGGGATGAAAAACTGTTTTTT.

The rearrangement joins TRBV27 to TRBJ1-5, with D tentatively TRBD1 (5 bases). The V gene's germline CDR1 is MNHEY and CDR2 SMNVEV (reference sequence). The CDR3 loop spans 14 amino acids. The V end lost 2 bases, the J end lost 7 bases, and 12 bases lay between the germline ends. The CDR3 here is CASSLTGGGQPQHF. CDR3 in DNA: TGTGCCAGCAGTTTAACTGGGGGAGGACAGCCCCAGCATTTT.

The chain couples TRBV19 to TRBJ1-5; D call uncertain. V lost 6 bases to trimming and J lost 4 bases, with 13 bases between them. Germline V gives CDR1 LNHDA, CDR2 SQIVND (reference sequence). The CDR3 sequence is 14 residues long. CDR3 nucleotide sequence: TGTGCCAGTAGCAATACGGGTGGTAATCAGCCCCAGCATTTT. Its translation is CASSNTGGNQPQHF. Complete variable domain (other parts from reference TRBV19 and TRBJ1-5): DGGITQSPKYLFRKEGQNVTLSCEQNLNHDAMYWYRQDPGQGLRLIYYSQIVNDFQKGDIAEGYSVSREKKESFPLTVTSAQKNPTAFYLCASSNTGGNQPQHFGDGTRLSIL.

This sequence joins TRBV6-5 and TRBJ2-7; TRBD1 might be the D (5 bases). The CDR3 has 11 residues. Germline-derived CDR1 and CDR2 are MNHEY and SVGAGI. The ends were cut back, 2 bases at V and 6 bases at J, with 5 bases in the middle. In DNA, the CDR3 is TGTGCCAGCAGTTACAGGGGCGAGCAGTACTTC. This codes for CASSYRGEQYF.

In its sample, this clone was seen once. The V gene is TRBV7-2, the J gene TRBJ2-7, with a possible D match to TRBD1 (8 bases). V lost 4 bases to trimming and J lost 4 bases, with 17 bases between them. This CDR3 is built from 15 residues. Germline loops: CDR1 SGHTA, CDR2 FQGNSA. The CDR3 bases are TGTGCCAGCAGCTATACAGGGGGGGGAACTTACGAGCAGTACTTC. It is translated as CASSYTGGGTYEQYF.

This clone was observed a handful of times. The V call is TRBV29-1, the J call TRBJ1-5, with a tentative D call TRBD1 (6 bases). This CDR3 spans 13 amino acids. The germline V gene has CDR1 SQVTM and CDR2 ANQGSEA. Trimming removed 6 bases from V and 5 bases from J, with 14 bases in between. CDR3 loop: CSVGTRPDQPQHF. In DNA form, the CDR3 reads TGCAGCGTAGGGACAAGACCTGATCAGCCCCAGCATTTT.

This CDR3 reads CASSLGQLGGYTF. CDR3 coding DNA: TGTGCCAGCAGCCTAGGACAGCTGGGAGGCTACACCTTC. V and J are TRBV28 and TRBJ1-2; TRBD1 might be the D (6 bases). Deletions cut 6 bases from V and 8 bases from J, with 16 bases between. Per germline, CDR1 MDHEN and CDR2 SYDVKM. The CDR3 sequence is 13 residues long.

The chain is built from TRBV15 and TRBJ1-2; D perhaps matches TRBD1 (6 bases). Germline V gives CDR1 LNHNV, CDR2 YYDKDF (reference sequence). Trimming stripped 8 bases from V and 2 bases from J, with 12 bases between. The CDR3 runs 13 residues. CDR3 nucleotides: TGTGCCACCGGGACACAAAAGAACTATGGCTACACCTTC. This gives the protein CATGTQKNYGYTF.

The chain combines TRBV11-2 with TRBJ2-7; D gene unclear. This CDR3 has 13 residues. The V gene lost 3 bases and the J gene lost 0 bases, with 6 bases spanning the gap. Per the germline V gene, CDR1 is SGHAT and CDR2 is FQNNGV. Written as DNA, the CDR3 is TGTGCCAGCAGCTTGAGTTACTCCTACGAGCAGTACTTC. Translating it yields CASSLSYSYEQYF.

V gene TRBV2 combines with J gene TRBJ1-4; possibly TRBD1 for D (6 bases). Trimming left V 1 base short and J 1 base short, with 7 bases between. CDR1 and CDR2 from the germline V gene are SNHLY and FYNNEI. The CDR3 extends over 15 amino acids. CDR3 amino acids: CASSEEGGTNEKLFF. In nucleotides, the CDR3 is TGTGCCAGCAGTGAAGAAGGGGGAACTAATGAAAAACTGTTTTTT.

The chain joins TRBV15 to TRBJ2-6; D uncertain. V was shortened by 8 bases and J by 4 bases, with 12 bases between the two germline ends. Germline lookup yields CDR1 LNHNV and CDR2 YYDKDF (reference sequence). The CDR3 extends over 14 amino acids. The CDR3: CATFSGSGANVLTF. In nucleotides, the CDR3 is TGTGCCACCTTTTCAGGCAGCGGGGCCAACGTCCTGACTTTC.

This chain links TRBV19 with TRBJ2-1; D perhaps matches TRBD1 (6 bases). Trimming shortened V by 6 bases and J by 0 bases, and 12 bases separated the two germline ends. Per the germline V gene, CDR1 is LNHDA and CDR2 is SQIVND (reference sequence). This CDR3 has 15 residues. This chain's CDR3 is CASRGQGSSYNEQFF. CDR3 bases: TGTGCCAGTAGAGGGCAGGGGAGCTCCTACAATGAGCAGTTCTTC. Full variable domain (rest looked up from reference TRBV19 and TRBJ2-1): DGGITQSPKYLFRKEGQNVTLSCEQNLNHDAMYWYRQDPGQGLRLIYYSQIVNDFQKGDIAEGYSVSREKKESFPLTVTSAQKNPTAFYLCASRGQGSSYNEQFFGPGTRLTVL.

J is TRBJ1-2 and V is TRBV14, with a weak D call TRBD1 (5 bases). The V and J ends lost 4 bases and 2 bases respectively, with 17 bases between them. The CDR3 has 16 residues. Per germline, CDR1 SGHDN and CDR2 FVKESK. The CDR3 reads CASSRSGLGSNYGYTF. The CDR3 nucleotides read TGTGCCAGCAGCCGGTCAGGGCTGGGATCCAACTATGGCTACACCTTC. Full variable domain (missing parts from reference TRBV14 and TRBJ1-2): EAGVTQFPSHSVIEKGQTVTLRCDPISGHDNLYWYRRVMGKEIKFLLHFVKESKQDESGMPNNRFLAERTGGTYSTLKVQPAELEDSGVYFCASSRSGLGSNYGYTFGSGTRLTVV.

V is TRBV29-1 and J is TRBJ1-2, with 8 bases fitting TRBD1. Germline values: CDR1 SQVTM, CDR2 ANQGSEA. V shed 7 bases and J 6 bases; nucleotides not matched to a gene: 4. The CDR3 is 11 residues long. The DNA of the CDR3 is TGCAGCGACAAGACAGGGGATGGCTACACCTTC. Translation: CSDKTGDGYTF.

The J gene is TRBJ2-2, the V gene TRBV5-4; D ambiguous. The CDR3 spans 13 residues. Germline CDR1 is SGHNT and CDR2 is YYREEE (reference sequence). V was shortened by 0 bases and J by 3 bases, with 3 bases between the two germline ends. CDR3 loop: CASSLAYTGELFF. The CDR3 bases are TGTGCCAGCAGCTTGGCATACACCGGGGAGCTGTTTTTT.

This chain links TRBV5-6 with TRBJ1-1, with a weak D call TRBD1 (6 bases). V lost 2 bases, J lost 2 bases, and 16 bases lay in between. This CDR3 spans 16 amino acids. Per the germline V gene, CDR1 is SGHDT and CDR2 is YYEEEE. This CDR3 is CASSFQGRTSNTEAFF. The CDR3 coding sequence is TGTGCCAGCAGCTTTCAGGGGAGGACTTCCAACACTGAAGCTTTCTTT.

The chain joins TRBV15 to TRBJ2-1; D is unresolved. The CDR3 has 11 amino acids. The germline CDR1 and CDR2 sequences are LNHNV and YYDKDF (reference sequence). Trimming pared 1 base from V and 7 bases from J, leaving 2 bases between. The CDR3 loop reads CATSRANEQFF. The CDR3 DNA sequence: TGTGCCACCAGCAGAGCGAATGAGCAGTTCTTC.

The chain joins TRBV25-1 to TRBJ2-5; D gene ambiguous. This CDR3 has 13 amino acids. V lost 4 bases to trimming and J lost 3 bases, with 9 bases between them. Germline V gene data show CDR1 as MGHDK and CDR2 as SYGVNS. The CDR3 loop is CASSGVGKETQYF. The CDR3 DNA sequence: TGTGCCAGCAGTGGCGTGGGAAAAGAGACCCAGTACTTC. Together with reference TRBV25-1 and TRBJ2-5, the CDR3 gives the full variable domain: EADIYQTPRYLVIGTGKKITLECSQTMGHDKMYWYQQDPGMELHLIHYSYGVNSTEKGDLSSESTVSRIRTEHFPLTLESARPSHTSQYLCASSGVGKETQYFGPGTRLLVL.

This clone showed up just once. This chain joins TRBV7-8 and TRBJ2-6; TRBD1 or TRBD2 may be the D gene (6 bases each). The CDR3 runs to 15 residues. Per germline, CDR1 SGHVS and CDR2 FQNEAQ. V was pared by 5 bases and J by 2 bases, with 10 bases between. CDR3 sequence (DNA): TGTGCCAGCAGCCCCGGGGGCACTGGGGCCAACGTCCTGACTTTC. Translated: CASSPGGTGANVLTF.

The chain carries TRBV11-1 and TRBJ2-6, with D uncertain. The CDR3 has 14 residues. V shed 3 bases and J shed 2 bases, with 5 bases lying between them. Germline values: CDR1 SGHAT, CDR2 FQDESV (reference sequence). The CDR3 loop reads CASSLRPGANVLTF. The CDR3 DNA reads TGTGCCAGCAGCTTGCGGCCTGGGGCCAACGTCCTGACTTTC.

The chain employs TRBV19 and TRBJ1-5, with TRBD1 identical over 9 bases. Per the germline V gene, CDR1 is LNHDA and CDR2 is SQIVND (reference sequence). Trimming cost V 10 bases and J 0 bases; bases outside gene matches: 4. The CDR3 has 14 residues. The CDR3 nucleotides read TGTGCCATAGGGACAGGGTATAGCAATCAGCCCCAGCATTTT. It specifies CAIGTGYSNQPQHF.

This clone was observed a single time. The CDR3 here is CASSLFVMNTEAFF. For the CDR3, the DNA is TGTGCCAGCAGCTTGTTCGTGATGAACACTGAAGCTTTCTTT. V is TRBV7-6 and J is TRBJ1-1, with D uncertain. Between the trimmed V and J ends, which lost 3 bases and 0 bases, there was a span of 8 bases. Germline V CDR1 and CDR2: SGHVS, FNYEAQ. The CDR3 is 14 amino acids.

V and J are TRBV7-6 and TRBJ2-5; D may be TRBD2 (5 bases). V lost 5 bases and J lost 0, with 13 bases in between. The germline V gene encodes CDR1 SGHVS and CDR2 FNYEAQ. There are 15 residues in the CDR3. DNA for the CDR3: TGTGCCAGCAGCCTAAGCACGGGGTACCAAGAGACCCAGTACTTC. Translating gives CASSLSTGYQETQYF.

A note on this clone: The junction departs from germline at one end; a sequencing error may be responsible. The V call is TRBV30, the J call TRBJ2-1; D unresolved. This CDR3 contains 14 residues. The germline V gene has CDR1 GTSNPN and CDR2 SVGIG (reference sequence). The CDR3 here is CAWTPLPADNEQLF. The CDR3 nucleotides are TGTGCCTGGACCCCATTACCCGCAGACAATGAGCAGCTCTTC.